This T cell receptor beta chain was identified during a study of T cell responses to AZD1222 COVID-19 vaccine. Study-level findings and limits: Clonal diversity may have been underestimated, and the donors were mostly white British, with more females than males.

V lost 9 bases to trimming and J lost 2 bases, with 13 bases between them. The length of the CDR3 is 13 residues. Germline lookup yields CDR1 SNHLY and CDR2 FYNNEI. Using immunoSEQ multiplex PCR, the repertoire was profiled, and TCRdb retains in-frame clones only, with some absent. The repertoire holds 95,000 to 150,000 clones, with more than 80% as singletons. To note about this clone: No antigen is known for it.

The sequence was obtained from an adult who received the MenACWY meningococcal vaccine as a control. This material consisted of peripheral blood, taken 28 days after the second dose of the MenACWY control vaccine. The chain recombines TRBV2 with TRBJ1-1; D ambiguous. The CDR3 bases are TGTGCCAGTAAACAGTTTATAAACACTGAAGCTTTCTTT. This gives the protein CASKQFINTEAFF.